What follows are 21 T cell receptor beta chains derived from one specimen sequenced in a study of T cells in tuberculosis. The method was immunoSEQ multiplex PCR; TCRdb's version includes in-frame clones alone and lacks a portion of them. The sample yields 35,000 to 40,000 clones, roughly 93% seen once. Sequenced sample: PBMCs. The receptor set was obtained from a donor between 10 and 35 years old with latent tuberculosis or without tuberculosis infection. Some clones in this sample may be carry-over from other donors' samples.

The V gene is TRBV30, the J gene TRBJ2-7; D remains ambiguous. This CDR3 is built from 14 residues. Per germline, CDR1 GTSNPN and CDR2 SVGIG (reference sequence). V was pared by 0 bases and J by 2 bases, with 11 bases between. The CDR3 protein is CAWSVQSYPYEQYF. The CDR3 nucleotides are TGTGCCTGGAGTGTACAGTCTTATCCCTACGAGCAGTACTTC.

The rearrangement links TRBV30 to TRBJ1-2; no clear D. Deletions cut 1 base from V and 0 bases from J, with 12 bases between. Germline loops: CDR1 GTSNPN, CDR2 SVGIG (reference sequence). This CDR3 has 15 residues. The CDR3 is CAWSAGWGANYGYTF. The CDR3 region has the DNA TGTGCCTGGAGTGCGGGGTGGGGAGCTAACTATGGCTACACCTTC.

This rearrangement joins TRBV10-2 to TRBJ1-2; D is ambiguous. This CDR3 has 15 amino acids. Germline CDR1 reads WSHSY; CDR2 reads SAAADI. V was cut by 2 bases and J by 5 bases, with 15 bases left in between. The CDR3 DNA reads as TGCGCCAGCAGTGAGGCCAGAGGCTCGGGGTATGGCTACACCTTC. Translated, it gives CASSEARGSGYGYTF.

V is TRBV6-6 and J is TRBJ2-2, with D possibly matching TRBD2 (7 bases). Germline CDR1 is MNHNY and CDR2 is SVGAGI (reference sequence). The CDR3 loop spans 14 amino acids. The V gene lost 6 bases and the J gene lost 2 bases, with 10 bases spanning the gap. The CDR3 sequence: CASRRGANTGELFF. The DNA of the CDR3 is TGTGCCAGCAGACGGGGGGCCAACACCGGGGAGCTGTTTTTT.

The chain is built from TRBV11-2 and TRBJ2-3; 8 positions agree with TRBD1. This CDR3 is 14 amino acids long. From germline, CDR1 is SGHAT and CDR2 FQNNGV. V gave up 1 base and J gave up 7 bases; unmatched junction bases: 4. The CDR3 loop is CASSLVRGRNTQYF. The CDR3 DNA sequence: TGTGCCAGCAGCTTAGTCAGGGGGCGGAATACGCAGTATTTT.

The J gene is TRBJ1-5, the V gene TRBV4-3; 7 bases are shared with TRBD1. Germline V gene lookup returns CDR1 LGHNA and CDR2 YSLEER. The CDR3 loop spans 14 amino acids. V lost 3 bases, J lost 7 bases, and 6 bases stayed unmatched. CDR3 nucleotide sequence: TGCGCCAGCAGCCAGCGACAGGGTGGACAGCCCCAGCATTTT. This codes for CASSQRQGGQPQHF.

This rearrangement joins TRBV4-3 to TRBJ1-1; D gene ambiguous. Germline assignment: CDR1 LGHNA and CDR2 YSLEER. The V gene lost 0 bases and the J gene lost 0 bases, with 11 bases spanning the gap. The CDR3 runs to 16 residues. CDR3 in DNA: TGCGCCAGCAGCCAAGACATCCACTCGGTGAACACTGAAGCTTTCTTT. It specifies CASSQDIHSVNTEAFF.

V usage is TRBV28 and J usage is TRBJ2-3; D is possibly TRBD2 (5 bases). The germline V and J ends were trimmed by 8 bases and 7 bases, with 13 bases remaining between them. This CDR3 is 12 amino acids long. From germline, CDR1 is MDHEN and CDR2 SYDVKM. This CDR3 is CASLRDFHTQYF. The CDR3 coding sequence is TGTGCCAGCTTGAGGGATTTCCATACGCAGTATTTT.

This clone was found once. The chain employs TRBV7-9 and TRBJ1-1; D gene uncertain. The V end was cut by 0 bases, the J end by 1 base, with 9 bases between. Germline loops: CDR1 SEHNR, CDR2 FQNEAQ (reference sequence). The CDR3 sequence is 15 residues long. Here the CDR3 reads CASSLAPGQNTEAFF. CDR3 in DNA: TGTGCCAGCAGCTTAGCGCCGGGTCAGAACACTGAAGCTTTCTTT.

V and J are TRBV10-3 and TRBJ1-2; D ambiguous. V was pared by 4 bases and J by 8 bases, with 14 bases between. The length of the CDR3 is 13 residues. The germline V gene encodes CDR1 ENHRY and CDR2 SYGVKD. The CDR3 bases are TGTGCCATCAGTGTCGACGAGAGAGGCGGCTACACCTTC. This codes for CAISVDERGGYTF.

The chain links TRBV11-2 to TRBJ2-1, with D tentatively TRBD1 (6 bases). CDR3 length: 13 residues. The germline CDR1 and CDR2 sequences are SGHAT and FQNNGV. V was pared by 2 bases and J by 7 bases, with 9 bases between. The CDR3 region is CASSLLRGNEQFF. CDR3 nucleotides: TGTGCCAGCAGCTTATTGAGGGGGAATGAGCAGTTCTTC.

A single count supports this clone. J is TRBJ1-6 and V is TRBV14, with 8 bases that match TRBD1. Germline V gives CDR1 SGHDN, CDR2 FVKESK. The V gene end was trimmed by 1 base and the J gene end by 10 bases; junction bases not matched to a gene: 6. The CDR3 sequence is 15 residues long. The CDR3 sequence is CASSQGTGLYSPLHF. CDR3 nucleotide sequence: TGTGCCAGCAGCCAAGGGACAGGGTTGTACTCACCCCTCCACTTT.

This chain links TRBV7-2 with TRBJ2-3, with TRBD2 identical over 10 bases. Unmatched junction bases numbered 13, after V lost 5 bases and J lost 11 bases. Germline CDR1 SGHTA, CDR2 FQGNSA. CDR3 size: 15 residues. CDR3 in DNA: TGTGCCAGCAGCCCCAGGGGGCTAGCGGGGGTACGGCAGTATTTT. The encoded protein is CASSPRGLAGVRQYF.

V is TRBV19 and J is TRBJ1-1; no reliable D call. Germline V gene sequence: CDR1 LNHDA, CDR2 SQIVND (reference sequence). There are 12 residues in the CDR3. Trimming shortened V by 9 bases and J by 1 base, and 9 bases separated the two germline ends. The CDR3 reads CASRGGNTEAFF. CDR3 DNA sequence: TGTGCCAGCCGAGGAGGGAACACTGAAGCTTTCTTT.

The V gene is TRBV10-1, the J gene TRBJ2-1; 9 bases match TRBD2. Germline loops: CDR1 WNHNN, CDR2 SYGVQD (reference sequence). Unmatched junction bases numbered 5, after V lost 3 bases and J lost 8 bases. The CDR3 has 14 amino acids. CDR3 residues: CASSDRGGADEQFF. DNA for the CDR3: TGCGCCAGCAGTGATCGCGGGGGGGCCGATGAGCAGTTCTTC.

V is TRBV30 and J is TRBJ1-1; 8 nucleotides match TRBD1. Germline trimming cut 4 bases from V and 0 bases from J; bases unmatched to any gene: 4. Germline CDR1 and CDR2: GTSNPN and SVGIG (reference sequence). The CDR3 sequence is 14 residues long. The DNA of the CDR3 is TGTGCCTGGAACCCGGGACAGGTGAACACTGAAGCTTTCTTT. Translation: CAWNPGQVNTEAFF. Using reference TRBV30 and TRBJ1-1 for the parts outside the CDR3, the full variable domain is SQTIHQWPATLVQPVGSPLSLECTVEGTSNPNLYWYRQAAGRGLQLLFYSVGIGQISSEVPQNLSASRPQDRQFILSSKKLLLSDSGFYLCAWNPGQVNTEAFFGQGTRLTVV.

The chain carries TRBV4-3 and TRBJ2-2; TRBD2 is a possible D gene (7 bases). Deletions cut 3 bases from V and 5 bases from J, with 13 bases between. The CDR3 runs to 15 residues. Germline assignment: CDR1 LGHNA and CDR2 YSLEER. CDR3 coding DNA: TGCGCCAGCAGCCAGCAGGGGCGGGAGACCGGGGAGCTGTTTTTT. It yields the protein CASSQQGRETGELFF.

This chain uses TRBV5-4 with TRBJ2-3; 8 bases agree with TRBD2. The CDR3 runs to 15 residues. CDR1 SGHNT and CDR2 YYREEE come from the germline V gene (reference sequence). Trimming removed 4 bases from V and 2 bases from J; junction bases left unmatched: 6. CDR3 loop: CASSRGSGDTDTQYF. In nucleotides, the CDR3 is TGTGCCAGCAGCCGGGGTAGCGGGGACACAGATACGCAGTATTTT. Combining the CDR3 with reference TRBV5-4 and TRBJ2-3 gives the whole variable domain ETGVTQSPTHLIKTRGQQVTLRCSSQSGHNTVSWYQQALGQGPQFIFQYYREEENGRGNFPPRFSGLQFPNYSSELNVNALELDDSALYLCASSRGSGDTDTQYFGPGTRLTVL.

The chain employs TRBV7-7 and TRBJ2-1, with D hard to call. V lost 0 bases and J lost 0, with 6 bases in between. This CDR3 has 15 amino acids. Germline assignment: CDR1 SSHAT and CDR2 FNYEAQ (reference sequence). CDR3 coding DNA: TGTGCCAGCAGCTTAGCGTTGAGCTCCTACAATGAGCAGTTCTTC. As protein: CASSLALSSYNEQFF.

The chain recombines TRBV7-9 with TRBJ1-5; a weak D match, TRBD1 (5 bases). The CDR3 loop spans 14 amino acids. Germline lookup yields CDR1 SEHNR and CDR2 FQNEAQ (reference sequence). Trimming removed 3 bases from V and 5 bases from J, with 11 bases in between. The CDR3 bases are TGTGCCAGCAGCTTTGGAGGGGCCTATCAGCCCCAGCATTTT. Encoded protein: CASSFGGAYQPQHF.

This sequence joins TRBV23-1 and TRBJ1-1; tentative D call: TRBD1 (5 bases). TRBV23-1 is classed as an ORF, of uncertain function. V was clipped by 0 bases and J by 4 bases, with 12 bases between them. CDR3 length equals 15 residues. This CDR3 reads CASSQSVQGSTEAFF. The CDR3 DNA reads as TGCGCCAGCAGTCAATCGGTCCAGGGCTCCACTGAAGCTTTCTTT.